A single sample gave rise to the 32 T cell receptor beta chains below, sequenced in a study of blood T cell repertoires in COVID-19. Only in-frame clones appear in the TCRdb table, and some are missing; sequencing was by immunoSEQ multiplex PCR. The data show approximately 240,000 clones, roughly 84% seen once. The source material was peripheral blood. Every receptor here comes from a woman in her thirties or forties who had recovered from COVID-19.

The V call is TRBV2, the J call TRBJ1-6; D gene uncertain. This CDR3 spans 14 amino acids. V dropped 6 bases and J dropped 0 bases, with 6 bases sitting between them. CDR1 and CDR2 (germline): SNHLY, FYNNEI. The CDR3 protein is CASRSGSYNSPLHF. CDR3 DNA: TGTGCCAGCAGGTCCGGCTCCTATAATTCACCCCTCCACTTT.

The V and J genes are TRBV7-7 and TRBJ2-1; a possible D gene is TRBD2 (6 bases). CDR1 SSHAT and CDR2 FNYEAQ come from the germline V gene (reference sequence). The CDR3 extends over 15 amino acids. For the CDR3, the DNA is TGTGCTAGACCCTCTGATACTAGCCCCGGCAATGAGCAGTTCTTC. This codes for CARPSDTSPGNEQFF.

The chain combines TRBV7-2 with TRBJ2-3; TRBD1 aligns across 7 bases. Germline V gene sequence: CDR1 SGHTA, CDR2 FQGNSA. V lost 6 bases, J lost 7 bases, and 10 bases stayed unmatched. This CDR3 spans 14 amino acids. In nucleotides, the CDR3 is TGTGCCAGCAGTTCCCGACAGGGTGTAAATACGCAGTATTTT. Its protein is CASSSRQGVNTQYF.

The rearrangement uses TRBV7-2 and TRBJ2-2; the match to TRBD1 covers 8 bases. Germline V gene data show CDR1 as SGHTA and CDR2 as FQGNSA. The CDR3 extends over 15 amino acids. V gave up 4 bases and J gave up 1 base; unmatched junction bases: 2. The CDR3 loop is CASSSGTGNTGELFF. DNA of the CDR3: TGTGCCAGCAGCTCCGGGACAGGGAACACCGGGGAGCTGTTTTTT.

The V and J genes are TRBV9 and TRBJ2-5; D is perhaps TRBD2 (6 bases). Germline CDR1 and CDR2: SGDLS and YYNGEE. Trimming shortened V by 6 bases and J by 2 bases, and 23 bases separated the two germline ends. The CDR3 consists of 17 residues. The CDR3 is CASTKPLCGNLQETQYF. DNA of the CDR3: TGTGCCAGCACCAAACCTCTGTGCGGGAACTTACAAGAGACCCAGTACTTC.

V gene TRBV19 combines with J gene TRBJ1-1; perhaps TRBD1 as D (6 bases). Trimming shortened V by 7 bases and J by 0 bases, and 21 bases separated the two germline ends. The germline CDR1 and CDR2 sequences are LNHDA and SQIVND (reference sequence). The CDR3 contains 17 residues. CDR3: CASTLSRGGRMNTEAFF. For the CDR3, the DNA is TGTGCCAGTACCCTTTCCAGGGGTGGTCGGATGAACACTGAAGCTTTCTTT.

This clone was observed a few times. The chain is built from TRBV5-5 and TRBJ2-7, with a possible D match to TRBD2 (5 bases). CDR3 length: 15 residues. V lost 0 bases and J 1 base, leaving 11 bases between the germline ends. Germline loops: CDR1 SGHKS, CDR2 YYEKEE (reference sequence). The CDR3 spells CASSLEAGGSYEQYF. CDR3 coding DNA: TGTGCCAGCAGCTTGGAGGCAGGCGGGTCCTACGAGCAGTACTTC.

The DNA of the CDR3 is TGTGCCAGCAGTTACGGTCTTCAGGGAAGGGGGTCACCCCTCCACTTT. Translated, it gives CASSYGLQGRGSPLHF. V gene TRBV6-5 combines with J gene TRBJ1-6, with D tentatively TRBD1 (6 bases). Between the trimmed V and J ends, which lost 2 bases and 10 bases, there was a span of 18 bases. The CDR3 length is 16 residues. Germline V gene data show CDR1 as MNHEY and CDR2 as SVGAGI.

V is TRBV5-1 and J is TRBJ2-7; TRBD2 agrees at 12 bases. Per the germline V gene, CDR1 is SGHRS and CDR2 is YFSETQ. V lost 7 bases to trimming and J lost 5 bases; unmatched junction nucleotides: 13. The CDR3 extends over 16 amino acids. The CDR3 is CASRKTSGSSWDEQYF. The CDR3 nucleotides read TGCGCCAGCCGCAAGACTAGCGGGAGTTCGTGGGACGAGCAGTACTTC. The full variable domain, its missing parts supplied by reference TRBV5-1 and TRBJ2-7, is KAGVTQTPRYLIKTRGQQVTLSCSPISGHRSVSWYQQTPGQGLQFLFEYFSETQRNKGNFPGRFSGRQFSNSRSEMNVSTLELGDSALYLCASRKTSGSSWDEQYFGPGTRLTVT.

The chain joins TRBV3-1 (or the pseudogene TRBV3-2) to TRBJ1-2; maybe TRBD1 (6 bases). Trimming took off 0 bases at V and 8 bases at J, with 16 bases between the two ends. CDR1 and CDR2 (germline): LGHDT, YNNKEL (reference sequence). CDR3 size: 15 residues. CDR3 residues: CASSQEITGIMGYTF. DNA for the CDR3: TGTGCCAGCAGCCAAGAGATAACAGGGATCATGGGCTACACCTTC.

The chain recombines TRBV28 with TRBJ2-2; a possible D gene is TRBD1 (6 bases). The CDR3 is 14 residues long. Germline lookup yields CDR1 MDHEN and CDR2 SYDVKM. With 6 bases removed from V and 9 bases from J, the gap between germline ends came to 17 bases. The CDR3 sequence: CASRQRYQGRELFF. The DNA of the CDR3 is TGTGCCAGCAGGCAACGATACCAGGGGAGGGAGCTGTTTTTT.

This sequence joins TRBV11-3 and TRBJ2-2; a weak D match, TRBD1 (6 bases). CDR1 and CDR2 from the germline V gene are SGHNT and YENEEA. This CDR3 spans 15 amino acids. V lost 3 bases and J lost 3, with 11 bases in between. CDR3 nucleotide sequence: TGTGCCAGCAGCTTGGGGGACACACACACCGGGGAGCTGTTTTTT. Its protein is CASSLGDTHTGELFF.

The rearrangement links TRBV7-2 to TRBJ1-2; the D gene is possibly TRBD1 (6 bases). CDR3 length: 16 residues. Germline loops: CDR1 SGHTA, CDR2 FQGNSA. V was trimmed by 1 base and J by 5 bases, leaving 17 bases between them. CDR3 DNA: TGTGCCAGCAGCTTAGGCCCGGACAGTCACATTTATGGCTACACCTTC. This sequence encodes CASSLGPDSHIYGYTF. The whole variable domain, remainder taken from reference TRBV7-2 and TRBJ1-2, is GAGVSQSPSNKVTEKGKDVELRCDPISGHTALYWYRQSLGQGLEFLIYFQGNSAPDKSGLPSDRFSAERTGGSVSTLTIQRTQQEDSAVYLCASSLGPDSHIYGYTFGSGTRLTVV.

This chain connects TRBV5-4 to TRBJ1-5; D is unclear. Germline values: CDR1 SGHNT, CDR2 YYREEE (reference sequence). The CDR3 has 14 amino acids. V was cut by 4 bases and J by 1 base, with 9 bases left in between. The CDR3 spells CASSPSPSNQPQHF. The CDR3 region has the DNA TGTGCCAGCAGCCCGTCCCCGAGCAATCAGCCCCAGCATTTT.

This chain joins TRBV7-8 and TRBJ2-5, with a tentative D call TRBD1 (5 bases). The CDR3 has 13 residues. V was shortened by 5 bases and J by 7 bases, with 14 bases between the two germline ends. Germline-derived CDR1 and CDR2 are SGHVS and FQNEAQ. CDR3 in DNA: TGTGCCAGCAGCCTGGGGCTTGGGTGGACCCAGTACTTC. It specifies CASSLGLGWTQYF.

The chain couples TRBV27 to TRBJ2-7; D possibly corresponds to TRBD1 (6 bases). CDR1 MNHEY and CDR2 SMNVEV come from the germline V gene (reference sequence). The CDR3 contains 16 residues. Trimming pared 5 bases from V and 7 bases from J, leaving 24 bases between. The CDR3 coding sequence is TGTGCCAGCAGTATGACCCGGGACACCCAACGGAGAGAGCAGTACTTC. It encodes CASSMTRDTQRREQYF.

This clone was seen a handful of times. V is TRBV11-2 and J is TRBJ1-1; TRBD1 aligns across 10 bases. Trimming took 4 bases from V and 5 from J; bases not matched to a gene: 10. The CDR3 contains 16 residues. Looked up from germline, CDR1 is SGHAT and CDR2 is FQNNGV. The CDR3 DNA reads as TGTGCCAGCAGCTCCCTCGACAGGGGGCGTAGGACTGAAGCTTTCTTT. Protein product: CASSSLDRGRRTEAFF. The full variable domain, completed using reference TRBV11-2 and TRBJ1-1, is EAGVAQSPRYKIIEKRQSVAFWCNPISGHATLYWYQQILGQGPKLLIQFQNNGVVDDSQLPKDRFSAERLKGVDSTLKIQPAKLEDSAVYLCASSSLDRGRRTEAFFGQGTRLTVV.

This chain uses TRBV7-9 with TRBJ1-3; D is unclear. V was clipped by 0 bases and J by 7 bases, with 13 bases between them. This CDR3 region has 15 residues. Germline loops: CDR1 SEHNR, CDR2 FQNEAQ (reference sequence). The CDR3 region has the DNA TGTGCCAGCAGCTTAGCGGAGGTGGCTTGGAACACCATATATTTT. Its translation is CASSLAEVAWNTIYF.

This clone was recorded only once. The chain employs TRBV19 and TRBJ2-7; TRBD1 aligns across 9 bases. After removal of 6 bases from V and 3 bases from J, the junction contained 6 bases not matched to a gene. This CDR3 region has 14 residues. Germline assignment: CDR1 LNHDA and CDR2 SQIVND (reference sequence). The CDR3, as DNA: TGTGCCAGTAGCGCCGGGACAGGGCACTACGAGCAGTACTTC. Its translation: CASSAGTGHYEQYF.

In nucleotides, the CDR3 is TGTGCCAGCAGCCTAGCGGGAGGACGATACTACAATGAGCAGTTCTTC. Translated, it gives CASSLAGGRYYNEQFF. The V call is TRBV6-2 or TRBV6-3, the J call TRBJ2-1; 11 positions match TRBD2. The CDR3 is 16 amino acids. Germline-derived CDR1 and CDR2 are MNHEY and SVGEGT. Unmatched junction bases numbered 7, after V lost 6 bases and J lost 3 bases.

The chain combines TRBV7-2 with TRBJ1-2; 7 bases map to TRBD1. The CDR3 extends over 14 amino acids. Germline V CDR1 and CDR2: SGHTA, FQGNSA. J gave up 4 bases and V 5 bases, and 7 bases lay outside the gene matches. The CDR3 is CASSPRQGGYGYTF. CDR3 nucleotides: TGTGCCAGCAGCCCTAGACAGGGAGGCTATGGCTACACCTTC.

The chain combines TRBV3-1 (or the pseudogene TRBV3-2) with TRBJ2-1; D possibly corresponds to TRBD1 (5 bases). Germline CDR1 LGHDT, CDR2 YNNKEL (reference sequence). The CDR3 runs 15 residues. V was trimmed by 4 bases and J by 8 bases, leaving 18 bases between them. CDR3 sequence: CASSPLGTWGDEQFF. The CDR3 DNA sequence: TGTGCCAGCAGCCCGCTCGGTACCTGGGGCGATGAGCAGTTCTTC.

V usage is TRBV19 and J usage is TRBJ1-5; no definite D call. The CDR3 contains 15 residues. Between the trimmed V and J ends, which lost 5 bases and 4 bases, there was a span of 15 bases. Germline V CDR1 and CDR2: LNHDA, SQIVND (reference sequence). The CDR3 reads CASSSQRGANQPQHF. The DNA of the CDR3 is TGTGCCAGTAGTTCTCAAAGAGGAGCTAATCAGCCCCAGCATTTT.

The chain couples TRBV18 to TRBJ2-7; 8 bases are shared with TRBD1. J was trimmed by 3 bases and V by 3 bases; bases with no gene match: 4. Looked up from germline, CDR1 is KGHSH and CDR2 is LQKENI. The CDR3 has 14 residues. DNA for the CDR3: TGTGCCAGCTCACCGCGGACAGGGAGCTACGAGCAGTACTTC. It translates to CASSPRTGSYEQYF.

The rearrangement links TRBV6-6 to TRBJ2-5; D remains unclear. The CDR3 is 13 amino acids. From germline, CDR1 is MNHNY and CDR2 SVGAGI (reference sequence). Trimming took off 6 bases at V and 2 bases at J, with 10 bases between the two ends. CDR3 amino acids: CASSPPAQETQYF. CDR3 nucleotide sequence: TGTGCCAGCAGCCCCCCTGCGCAAGAGACCCAGTACTTC.

V and J are TRBV29-1 and TRBJ2-3; TRBD2 matches 10 bases. Germline V gene lookup returns CDR1 SQVTM and CDR2 ANQGSEA. This CDR3 contains 14 residues. Unmatched junction bases numbered 6, after V lost 7 bases and J lost 2 bases. CDR3 DNA sequence: TGCAGCGGTGGAGCGGGAGGGTTCACAGATACGCAGTATTTT. Translating gives CSGGAGGFTDTQYF.

This sequence joins TRBV5-4 and TRBJ2-2, with 9 bases matching TRBD2. The V gene's germline CDR1 is SGHNT and CDR2 YYREEE (reference sequence). The CDR3 runs to 15 residues. V lost 3 bases and J lost 6; bases outside the gene matches: 6. CDR3 protein: CASSSPGLAPGELFF. The CDR3 nucleotides are TGTGCCAGCAGCTCGCCGGGACTAGCTCCCGGGGAGCTGTTTTTT.

V and J are TRBV5-4 and TRBJ1-6; no firm D call. The germline CDR1 and CDR2 sequences are SGHNT and YYREEE (reference sequence). V was clipped by 6 bases and J by 0 bases, with 13 bases between them. CDR3 length: 16 amino acids. CDR3 loop: CASTFLGSSYNSPLHF. As DNA, the CDR3 is TGTGCCAGCACCTTCCTCGGGAGCTCCTATAATTCACCCCTCCACTTT.

The chain couples TRBV2 to TRBJ1-1, with D perhaps matching TRBD1 (5 bases). Trimming removed 3 bases from V and 4 bases from J, with 15 bases in between. The length of the CDR3 is 15 residues. Germline CDR1 reads SNHLY; CDR2 reads FYNNEI. The CDR3 is CASSEQGREVTEAFF. The CDR3 region has the DNA TGTGCCAGCAGTGAGCAGGGAAGGGAGGTCACTGAAGCTTTCTTT.

With respect to this clone: One end of the junction does not line up with germline, which may come from a read error. The chain combines TRBV7-7 with TRBJ2-5; 11 nucleotides align to TRBD2. The CDR3 spans 16 residues. From germline, CDR1 is SSHAT and CDR2 FNYEAQ (reference sequence). The CDR3 DNA reads TGTGCTAGCAGCTATACTAGCGGGGGAGGCCAAGAGACCCAGTACTTC. This translates into CASSYTSGGGQETQYF.

This clone was detected only a few times. The chain uses TRBV5-6 and TRBJ2-7, with TRBD1 matching 7 bases. The CDR3 sequence is 13 residues long. J gave up 7 bases and V 2 bases, and 6 bases lay outside the gene matches. CDR1 is SGHDT, CDR2 YYEEEE, per germline. CDR3 sequence (DNA): TGTGCCAGCAGCTTAGACAGGGCGAGGGAGCAGTACTTC. It encodes CASSLDRAREQYF.

The J gene is TRBJ2-2, the V gene TRBV10-3, with TRBD1 identical over 7 bases. Germline V gene sequence: CDR1 ENHRY, CDR2 SYGVKD. V dropped 4 bases and J dropped 4; count of bases not matched to a gene: 0. The CDR3 consists of 13 residues. CDR3 sequence: CAISGTGTGELFF. For the CDR3, the DNA is TGTGCCATCAGTGGGACAGGCACCGGGGAGCTGTTTTTT.